This T cell receptor beta chain was identified during a study of shared clonotypes between healthy human individuals. For the study at large: Donors consisted of two women and three men between 18 and 49.

Method: immunoSEQ multiplex PCR; TCRdb's copy keeps in-frame clones and lacks some. The repertoire holds roughly 300,000 clones, with over 75% as singletons. V lost 4 bases and J lost 5, with 15 bases in between. This CDR3 comprises 15 residues. Germline assignment: CDR1 SEHNR and CDR2 FQNEAQ (reference sequence). What was sequenced was memory CD8+ T cells sorted from blood. Specified subset: CD45RO+ cells pooled with CCR7-negative TemRA cells. The origin of this receptor is a man aged 18 to 29 in good health. The genes are TRBV7-9 and TRBJ1-5; the D gene is possibly TRBD1 (5 bases). The CDR3 loop reads CASSSPGHGYQPQHF. Here the CDR3 DNA reads TGTGCCAGCAGCTCCCCGGGGCACGGGTATCAGCCCCAGCATTTT.